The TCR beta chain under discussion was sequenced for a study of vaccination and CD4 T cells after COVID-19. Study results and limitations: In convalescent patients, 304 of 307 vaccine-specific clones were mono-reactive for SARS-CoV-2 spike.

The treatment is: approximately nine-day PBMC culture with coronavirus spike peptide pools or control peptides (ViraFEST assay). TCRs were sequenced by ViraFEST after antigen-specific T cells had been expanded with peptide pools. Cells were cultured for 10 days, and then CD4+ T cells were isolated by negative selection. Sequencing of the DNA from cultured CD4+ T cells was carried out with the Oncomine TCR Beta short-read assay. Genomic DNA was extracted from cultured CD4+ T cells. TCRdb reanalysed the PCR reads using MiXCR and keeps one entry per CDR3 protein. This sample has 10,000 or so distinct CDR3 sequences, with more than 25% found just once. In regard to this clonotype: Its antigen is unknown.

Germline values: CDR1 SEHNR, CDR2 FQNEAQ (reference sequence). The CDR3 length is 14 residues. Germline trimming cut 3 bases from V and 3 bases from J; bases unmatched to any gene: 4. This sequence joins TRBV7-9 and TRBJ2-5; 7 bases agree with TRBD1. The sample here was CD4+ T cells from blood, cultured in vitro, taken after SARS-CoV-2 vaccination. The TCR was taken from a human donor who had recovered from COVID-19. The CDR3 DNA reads TGTGCCAGCAGCTTGAGGGGACAGAAAGAGACCCAGTACTTC. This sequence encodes CASSLRGQKETQYF.